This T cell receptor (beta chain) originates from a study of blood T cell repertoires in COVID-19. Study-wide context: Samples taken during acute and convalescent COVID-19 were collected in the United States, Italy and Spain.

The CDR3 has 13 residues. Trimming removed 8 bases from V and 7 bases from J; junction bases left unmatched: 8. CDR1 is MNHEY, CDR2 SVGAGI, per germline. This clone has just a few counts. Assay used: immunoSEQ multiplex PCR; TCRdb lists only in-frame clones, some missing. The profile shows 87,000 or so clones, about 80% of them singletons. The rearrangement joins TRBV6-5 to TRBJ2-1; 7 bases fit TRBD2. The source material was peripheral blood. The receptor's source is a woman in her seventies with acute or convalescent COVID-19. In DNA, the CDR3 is TGTGCCAGCCGGGGGAGGGGAAGGAATGAGCAGTTCTTC. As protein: CASRGRGRNEQFF.